This T cell receptor beta chain is from a study of cytomegalovirus exposure and HLA in healthy donors. Germline V gives CDR1 SGHTA, CDR2 FQGNSA. The CDR3 extends over 16 amino acids. Trimming cost V 1 base and J 4 bases; bases outside gene matches: 3. There was no recording of CMV serostatus for this donor. PCR employed 60 Vbeta and 13 Jbeta primers. Profiling relied on immunoSEQ multiplex PCR, and the TCRdb table lists in-frame clones only, not all of them. Seen here are 150,000 or so clones, under 80% observed once, and the top ten hold 2% to 2.5%. What was sequenced was PBMCs. The V call is TRBV7-2, the J call TRBJ1-6; 8 bases agree with TRBD1. The receptor was derived from a human donor in good health. The chain's CDR3 is CASSLGQGAYNSPLHF. The CDR3 coding sequence is TGTGCCAGCAGCTTAGGTCAGGGGGCGTATAATTCACCCCTCCACTTT.